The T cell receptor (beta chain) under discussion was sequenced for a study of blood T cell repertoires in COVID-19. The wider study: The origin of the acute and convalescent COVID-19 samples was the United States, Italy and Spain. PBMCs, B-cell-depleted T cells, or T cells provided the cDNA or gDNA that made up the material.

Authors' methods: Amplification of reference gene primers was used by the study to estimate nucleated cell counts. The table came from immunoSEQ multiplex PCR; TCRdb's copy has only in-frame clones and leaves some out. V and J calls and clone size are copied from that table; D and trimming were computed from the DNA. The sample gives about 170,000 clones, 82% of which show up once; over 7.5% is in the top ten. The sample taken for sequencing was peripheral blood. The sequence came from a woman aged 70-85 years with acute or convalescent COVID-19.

This CDR3 reads CASSLIHKTGENSPLHF. DNA for the CDR3: TGTGCCAGCAGCCTAATCCACAAGACAGGGGAGAATTCACCCCTCCACTTT. The chain carries TRBV11-2 and TRBJ1-6; 8 positions match TRBD1. The CDR3 length is 17 residues. Germline V lookup: CDR1 SGHAT, CDR2 FQNNGV. V shed 5 bases and J 7 bases; nucleotides not matched to a gene: 13.